The TCR beta chain under discussion was sequenced for a study of T-cell memory formation after mild COVID-19 (dated by TCRdb to the early 2020s). Background on the whole study: TCR sequence clusters from the two donors were largely donor specific. In a couple of donors, T-cell clones that expanded and contracted after mild COVID-19 were tracked by sequencing TCRalpha and TCRbeta repertoires over time. The cohort comprised two young, previously healthy adult volunteers, one female and one male.

This clonotype has just a few counts. What antigen it recognizes has not been identified. There are no base qualities to consult, and no much larger clone falls within one base. Instrument used: Illumina NovaSeq 6000. TCRalpha and TCRbeta cDNA libraries were built by 5'RACE with constant-segment primers, adding sample barcodes and unique molecular identifiers. Trizol reagent was used to extract RNA from every sample. The libraries were amplified in two PCR steps, and the second step added a second sample barcode and Illumina TruSeq adapters. Sequencing of libraries was performed on an Illumina NovaSeq with 2 x 150 bp paired-end reads. The paper's processing steps were these. Demultiplexing of reads and collapsing into UMI-guided consensus sequences were performed with migec v1.2.7. With mixcr v2.1.11, UMI consensuses were aligned to TRA and TRB V and J templates and assembled into clonotypes. A clonotype was counted as expanded or contracted only when both edgeR and NoisET called the clonotype significant, with the noise models trained on biological replicates. For edgeR calls, the cutoffs were a false discovery rate-adjusted p below 0.01 and a log2 fold-change threshold of 1. As an exploratory analysis of dynamics, max-normalized trajectories of the 1000 most abundant clonotypes were examined by PCA with hierarchical clustering. Separately sequenced CD4+ and CD8+ repertoires were used to assign a CD4 or CD8 phenotype to each responding clone. TCRdb trimmed the raw reads at Q25, called clones with MiXCR and kept productive beta chains. Each entry merges the rows of one CDR3 protein and shows their most common DNA and genes. The V and J calls, along with clone size, are taken from TCRdb and not from the paper's own processing. This sample gives some 150,000 distinct CDR3 sequences in total; around 14% of them show up just once. 25% to 30% of the sample goes to the ten largest clones.

The paper's findings and limits, for the study overall: The detection of some responding clones in pre-infection memory suggests that pre-existing cross-reactive memory T cells joined the SARS-CoV-2 response. The study included only a couple of mild cases, and larger cohorts that include severe cases with pre-infection samples were judged to be necessary. Contracting CD4+ clones were located mainly in the CM and EM memory subsets, whereas CD8+ clones were found to be enriched in EMRA. Clones that contracted from day 15 to 85 showed balanced CD4/CD8 phenotypes, whereas a second wave of clones that expanded from day 15 to 37 leaned towards CD4+. SARS-CoV-2 specificity was not confirmed for the second-wave clones peaking on day 37.

V is pruned by 3 bases and J by 0 bases, leaving 6 bases of the junction without a gene match. The CDR3 covers 16 residues, taking in both the cysteine and the phenylalanine. CDR3 DNA is the only sequence kept; it has 48 bases, read in frame from the first base. CDR1 and CDR2 were assigned from the germline V gene as SGHTA and FQGTGA. Ficoll-Paque density gradient centrifugation was used to isolate PBMCs. The sequencing sample was made of PBMCs or a T cell subset sorted from them (not recorded which). The chain joins TRBV7-3 to TRBJ2-7; TRBD2 agrees with 9 junctional bases. This clonotype was sampled from an adult woman who had mild COVID-19 (a few samples of this study predate the infection). The sample titles of this study are shuffled in the database, so cell type and time point are left out; the donor was told from shared clones. The CDR3 corresponds to CASSLYGGGASYEQYF. The nucleotides read TGTGCCAGCAGCTTGTATGGCGGGGGGGCCTCCTACGAGCAGTACTTC.